This T cell receptor (beta chain) came from a study of blood T cells in healthy people across ages. Background on the study: Template-switching capture recovered about one barcoded beta molecule per two T cells.

Details on this clonotype: The antigen is not known.

Regarding the study as a whole: The study regarded diversity estimates from one million T cells as underestimates. With age, beta diversity per million T cells declined roughly linearly, significantly by 40.

Using a J-beta primer mix together with a sample-barcoded 5' primer, a second PCR was run for roughly 7 to 12 cycles. A minimum of 2.5 million CDR3-containing paired-end reads was obtained for each sample. TCRdb reprocessed the 5' RACE reads with MiXCR, giving one entry per CDR3 protein. The sample includes over a million distinct CDR3 sequences, around 43% of them seen just once. This TCR came from a woman in her sixties in good health. The sample taken for sequencing was blood.

CDR3 bases: TGTGCCAGCAGACCATACGTACGGGCCAATGAGCAGTTCTTC. Encoded protein: CASRPYVRANEQFF. The chain is built from TRBV12-3 or TRBV12-4 and TRBJ2-1; D unresolved. Trimming took off 6 bases at V and 6 bases at J, with 15 bases between the two ends. CDR3 length: 14 amino acids.